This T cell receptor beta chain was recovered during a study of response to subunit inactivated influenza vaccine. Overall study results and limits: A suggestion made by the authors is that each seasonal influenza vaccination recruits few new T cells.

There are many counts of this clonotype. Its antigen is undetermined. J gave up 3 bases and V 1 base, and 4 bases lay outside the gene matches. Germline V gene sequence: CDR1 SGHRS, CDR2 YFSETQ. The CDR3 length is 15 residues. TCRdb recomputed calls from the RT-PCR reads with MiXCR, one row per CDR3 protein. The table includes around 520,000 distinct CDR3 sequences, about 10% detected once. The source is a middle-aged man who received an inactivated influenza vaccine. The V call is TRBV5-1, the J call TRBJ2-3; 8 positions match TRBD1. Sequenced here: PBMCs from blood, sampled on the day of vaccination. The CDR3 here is CASSLQGAVTDTQYF. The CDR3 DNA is TGCGCCAGCAGCTTGCAGGGGGCTGTGACAGATACGCAGTATTTT.